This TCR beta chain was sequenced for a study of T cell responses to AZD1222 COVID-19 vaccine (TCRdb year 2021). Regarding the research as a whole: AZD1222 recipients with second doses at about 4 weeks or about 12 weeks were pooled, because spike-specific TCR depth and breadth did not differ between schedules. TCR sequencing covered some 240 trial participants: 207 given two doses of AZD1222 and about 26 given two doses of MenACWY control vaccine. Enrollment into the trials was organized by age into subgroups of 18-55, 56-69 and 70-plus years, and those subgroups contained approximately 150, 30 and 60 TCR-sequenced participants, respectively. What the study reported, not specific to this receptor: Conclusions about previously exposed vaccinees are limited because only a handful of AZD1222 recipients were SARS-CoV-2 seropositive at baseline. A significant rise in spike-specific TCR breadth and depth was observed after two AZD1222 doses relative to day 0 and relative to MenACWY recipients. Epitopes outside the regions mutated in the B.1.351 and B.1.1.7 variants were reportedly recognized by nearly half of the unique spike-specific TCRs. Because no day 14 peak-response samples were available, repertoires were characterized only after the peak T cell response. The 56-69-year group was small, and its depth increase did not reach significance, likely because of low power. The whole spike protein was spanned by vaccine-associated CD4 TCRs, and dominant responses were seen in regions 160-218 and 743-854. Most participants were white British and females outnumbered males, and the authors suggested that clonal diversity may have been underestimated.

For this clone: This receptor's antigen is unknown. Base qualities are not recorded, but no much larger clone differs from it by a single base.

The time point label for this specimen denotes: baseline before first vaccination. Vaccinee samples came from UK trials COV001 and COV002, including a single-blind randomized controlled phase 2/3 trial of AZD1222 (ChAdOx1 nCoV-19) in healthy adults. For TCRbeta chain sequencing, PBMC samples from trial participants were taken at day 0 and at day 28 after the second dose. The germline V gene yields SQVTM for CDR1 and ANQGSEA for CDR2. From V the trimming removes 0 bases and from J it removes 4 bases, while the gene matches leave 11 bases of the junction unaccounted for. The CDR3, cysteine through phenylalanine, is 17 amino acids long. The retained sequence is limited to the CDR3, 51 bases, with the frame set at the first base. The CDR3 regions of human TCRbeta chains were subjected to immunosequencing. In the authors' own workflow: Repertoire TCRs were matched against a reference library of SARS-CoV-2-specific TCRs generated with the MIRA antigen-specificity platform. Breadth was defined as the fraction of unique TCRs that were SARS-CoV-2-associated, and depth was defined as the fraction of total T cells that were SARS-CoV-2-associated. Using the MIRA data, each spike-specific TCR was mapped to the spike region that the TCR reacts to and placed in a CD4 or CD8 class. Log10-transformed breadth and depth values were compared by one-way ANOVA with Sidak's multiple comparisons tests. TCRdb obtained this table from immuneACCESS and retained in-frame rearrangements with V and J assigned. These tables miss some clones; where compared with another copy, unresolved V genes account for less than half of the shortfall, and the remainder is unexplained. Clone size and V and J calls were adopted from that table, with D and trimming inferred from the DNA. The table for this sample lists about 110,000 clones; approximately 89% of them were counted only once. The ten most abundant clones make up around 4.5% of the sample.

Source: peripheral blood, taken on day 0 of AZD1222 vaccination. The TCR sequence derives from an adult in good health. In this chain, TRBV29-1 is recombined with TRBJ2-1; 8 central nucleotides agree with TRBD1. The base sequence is TGCAGCGTTGAAGAGAACCAAGGGACAGGCGTTTACAATGAGCAGTTCTTC. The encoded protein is CSVEENQGTGVYNEQFF.